This TCR beta chain is drawn from a study of cytomegalovirus exposure and HLA in healthy donors. Some clones are missing from TCRdb's copy, which holds only in-frame ones; the method was immunoSEQ multiplex PCR. The top ten hold roughly 1.3% of the sample, which has some 120,000 clones, roughly 93% seen once. Regarding this clone: As yet, its antigen is unknown.

The CDR3 spans 16 residues. Trimming shortened V by 0 bases and J by 1 base, and 12 bases separated the two germline ends. The germline V gene encodes CDR1 MNHNS and CDR2 SASEGT. Study-wide results and caveats: The classifier reportedly diagnosed cytomegalovirus status with high specificity and sensitivity.

Sequenced: PBMCs. The receptor comes from a woman aged 18 to 35 in good health and CMV-seronegative. The V call is TRBV6-1, the J call TRBJ1-1, with a tentative D call TRBD1 (6 bases). CDR3 DNA: TGTGCCAGCAGTGAAGCACTTTGGACAGAGAACACTGAAGCTTTCTTT. Protein: CASSEALWTENTEAFF.